This TCR beta chain originates from a study of cytomegalovirus exposure and HLA in healthy donors. Notes on the study in general: Reported results showed that the classifier diagnosed cytomegalovirus status with high specificity and sensitivity. Around 18,000 TCR beta sequences were associated with HLA alleles at 0.05 false discovery rate in a later analysis.

This CDR3 contains 15 residues. Germline CDR1 reads SGHAT; CDR2 reads FQNNGV. The V gene lost 0 bases and the J gene lost 3 bases, with 12 bases spanning the gap. A word on this clone: What it binds is unknown.

Use of 60 Vbeta and 13 Jbeta primers characterized the PCR. Original methodology: About 88 million unique TCR beta chains, roughly 11 million of them shared, were counted by a later analysis. Assay: immunoSEQ multiplex PCR; the TCRdb copy retains only in-frame clones and omits some. V and J calls and clone size follow that table, whereas D and trimming were derived from the DNA. This specimen shows around 210,000 clones; the ten leading clones hold 0.9% to 1.4%. This sequence was found in a girl aged 2-10 years in good health and CMV-seropositive. The sequenced sample consisted of PBMCs. The chain carries TRBV11-2 and TRBJ2-7; D possibly corresponds to TRBD2 (6 bases). The CDR3 DNA follows: TGTGCCAGCAGCTTAGAGATAGCGGAGAGCTACGAGCAGTACTTC. It is translated as CASSLEIAESYEQYF.